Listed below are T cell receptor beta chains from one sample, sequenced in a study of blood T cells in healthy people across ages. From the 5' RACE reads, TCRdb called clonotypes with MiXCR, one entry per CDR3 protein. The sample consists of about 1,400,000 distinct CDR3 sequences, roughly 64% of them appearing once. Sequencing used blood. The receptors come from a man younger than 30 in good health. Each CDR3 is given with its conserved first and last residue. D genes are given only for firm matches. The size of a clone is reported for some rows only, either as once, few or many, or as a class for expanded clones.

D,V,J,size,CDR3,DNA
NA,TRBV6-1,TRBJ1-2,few,CASMKRGNYGYTF,TGTGCCAGCATGAAACGGGGGAACTATGGCTACACCTTC
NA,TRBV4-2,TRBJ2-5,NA,CASSNRNEQYF,TGTGCCAGCAGCAACAGGAATGAGCAGTACTTC
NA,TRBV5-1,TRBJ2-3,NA,CASNQVPADTQYF,TGCGCCAGCAACCAGGTCCCCGCAGATACGCAGTATTTT
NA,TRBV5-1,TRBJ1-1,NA,CASGLSVGRANTEAFF,TGCGCCAGCGGCTTGTCGGTCGGCAGGGCGAACACTGAAGCTTTCTTT
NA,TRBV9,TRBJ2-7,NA,CASSQGGAGPYEQYF,TGTGCCAGCAGTCAGGGGGGAGCGGGTCCCTACGAGCAGTACTTC
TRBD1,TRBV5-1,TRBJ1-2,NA,CASSTVTGGVYGYTF,TGCGCCAGCAGCACGGTTACAGGGGGAGTCTATGGCTACACCTTC
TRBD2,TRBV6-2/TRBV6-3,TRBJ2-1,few,CASSSQGLAGDNEQFF,TGTGCCAGCAGTTCTCAGGGACTAGCGGGCGACAATGAGCAGTTCTTC
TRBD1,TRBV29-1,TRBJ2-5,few,CSVELGQGPETQYF,TGCAGCGTTGAGTTAGGACAGGGTCCAGAGACCCAGTACTTC
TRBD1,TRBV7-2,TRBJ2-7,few,CASSFRTGSFSYEQYF,TGTGCCAGCAGCTTCCGGACAGGGTCTTTCTCCTACGAGCAGTACTTC
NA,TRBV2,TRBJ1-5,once,CASTVLLNQPQHF,TGTGCCAGCACTGTGCTCCTAAATCAGCCCCAGCATTTT
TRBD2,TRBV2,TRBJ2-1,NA,CASSKTLAGGSNEQFF,TGTGCCAGCAGCAAGACGCTAGCGGGAGGATCCAATGAGCAGTTCTTC
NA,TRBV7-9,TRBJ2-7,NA,CASSLSKGAVEQYF,TGTGCCAGCAGCTTATCTAAAGGGGCGGTCGAGCAGTACTTC
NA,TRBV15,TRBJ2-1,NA,CATSRSVSYNEQFF,TGTGCCACCAGCAGGAGCGTATCCTACAATGAGCAGTTCTTC
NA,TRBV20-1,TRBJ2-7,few,CSASYARNARGEQYF,TGCAGTGCTAGTTATGCCAGGAACGCCCGCGGGGAGCAGTACTTC
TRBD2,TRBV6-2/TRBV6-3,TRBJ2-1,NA,CASKRDSSYNEQFF,TGTGCCAGCAAGCGGGATTCTTCCTACAATGAGCAGTTCTTC
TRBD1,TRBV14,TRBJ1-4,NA,CASSQQGQGDEKLFF,TGTGCCAGCAGCCAACAAGGGCAGGGGGACGAAAAACTGTTTTTT
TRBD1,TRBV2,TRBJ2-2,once,CASRDRGLGELFF,TGTGCCAGCCGGGACAGGGGACTCGGGGAGCTGTTTTTT
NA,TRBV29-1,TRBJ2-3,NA,CSVVSSSWDTQYF,TGCAGCGTTGTATCCTCCTCCTGGGATACGCAGTATTTT
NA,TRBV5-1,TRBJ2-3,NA,CASSLAVQAGPQVDTQYF,TGCGCCAGCAGCTTGGCCGTACAGGCGGGCCCCCAGGTAGATACGCAGTATTTT
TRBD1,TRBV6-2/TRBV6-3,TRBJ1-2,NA,CASSSTGTNYGYTF,TGTGCCAGCAGTTCGACAGGGACCAACTATGGCTACACCTTC
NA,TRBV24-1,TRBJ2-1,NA,CATSDGSLNEQFF,TGTGCCACCAGTGATGGCAGCCTCAATGAGCAGTTCTTC
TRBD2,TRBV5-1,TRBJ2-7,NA,CASSLVSGAFYEQYF,TGCGCCAGCAGCTTGGTTAGCGGGGCCTTCTACGAGCAGTACTTC
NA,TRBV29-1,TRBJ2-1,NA,CSAIRGEQFF,TGCAGCGCCATAAGGGGTGAGCAGTTCTTC
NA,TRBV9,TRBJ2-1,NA,CASSVSTLAYNEQFF,TGTGCCAGCAGCGTATCCACCCTTGCCTACAATGAGCAGTTCTTC
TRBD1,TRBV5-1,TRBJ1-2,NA,CASSPTGEHGYTF,TGCGCCAGCAGCCCCACAGGGGAGCATGGCTACACCTTC
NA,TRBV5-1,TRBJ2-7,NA,CASSLDVFAGNEQYF,TGCGCCAGCAGCTTGGATGTATTTGCGGGGAACGAGCAGTACTTC
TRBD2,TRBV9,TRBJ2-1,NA,CASSAGTSGDYNEQFF,TGTGCCAGCAGCGCCGGGACTAGCGGGGATTACAATGAGCAGTTCTTC
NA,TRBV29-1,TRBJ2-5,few,CSVSRTLQETQYF,TGCAGCGTTTCCAGGACTCTACAAGAGACCCAGTACTTC
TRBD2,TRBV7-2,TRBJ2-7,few,CASSLEGLAGGFYEQYF,TGTGCCAGCAGCTTAGAGGGACTAGCGGGAGGTTTTTACGAGCAGTACTTC
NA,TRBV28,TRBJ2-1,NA,CASSSPMGGQYNEQFF,TGTGCCAGCAGTTCGCCCATGGGCGGGCAATACAATGAGCAGTTCTTC
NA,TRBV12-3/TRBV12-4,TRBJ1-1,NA,CASRTGGAEAFF,TGTGCCAGCAGGACAGGTGGAGCTGAAGCTTTCTTT
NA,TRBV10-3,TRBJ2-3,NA,CAISDGSGAASTDTQYF,TGTGCCATCAGTGACGGATCGGGGGCGGCTAGCACAGATACGCAGTATTTT
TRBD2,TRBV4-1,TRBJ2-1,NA,CASSQDLRARTSGRKDEQFF,TGCGCCAGCAGCCAAGATCTTAGGGCCCGGACTAGCGGGAGGAAGGATGAGCAGTTCTTC
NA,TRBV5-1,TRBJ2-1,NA,CASSPGQRDEQFF,TGCGCCAGCAGCCCGGGACAAAGGGATGAGCAGTTCTTC
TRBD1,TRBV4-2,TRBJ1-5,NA,CASSQDPTGDVDYQPQHF,TGTGCCAGCAGCCAAGATCCTACAGGGGACGTAGATTATCAGCCCCAGCATTTT
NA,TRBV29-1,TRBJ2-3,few,CSVERGRLGDTQYF,TGCAGCGTTGAACGCGGGCGCTTGGGGGATACGCAGTATTTT
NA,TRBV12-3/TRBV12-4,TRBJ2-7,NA,CASSTTTVHEQYF,TGTGCCAGCAGCACCACGACCGTCCACGAGCAGTACTTC
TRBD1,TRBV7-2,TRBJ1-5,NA,CASSSDRVRLQHF,TGTGCCAGCAGCTCGGACAGGGTTAGGCTCCAGCATTTT
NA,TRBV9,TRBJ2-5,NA,CASSVKGGAGEQYF,TGTGCCAGCAGCGTAAAAGGGGGGGCAGGGGAGCAGTACTTC
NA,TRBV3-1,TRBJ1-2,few,CASSQASVRGGYTF,TGTGCCAGCAGCCAAGCATCAGTACGCGGTGGCTACACCTTC
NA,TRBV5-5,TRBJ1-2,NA,CASSPETRGYTF,TGTGCCAGCAGTCCAGAGACTCGGGGCTACACCTTC
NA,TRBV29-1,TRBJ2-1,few,CSVIRIDFREQFF,TGCAGCGTTATAAGGATCGATTTTAGAGAGCAGTTCTTC
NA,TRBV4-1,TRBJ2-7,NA,CASSQDWAGPYEQYF,TGCGCCAGCAGCCAAGATTGGGCGGGGCCTTACGAGCAGTACTTC
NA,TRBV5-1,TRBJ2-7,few,CASSLEGFLNEQYF,TGCGCCAGCAGCTTGGAGGGTTTTTTGAACGAGCAGTACTTC
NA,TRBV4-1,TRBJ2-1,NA,CASSRNPAEGFRNEQFF,TGCGCCAGCAGCCGCAACCCGGCGGAGGGATTCAGGAATGAGCAGTTCTTC
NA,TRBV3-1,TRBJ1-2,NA,CASSQVTGFYGYTF,TGTGCCAGCAGCCAGGTTACAGGGTTCTATGGCTACACCTTC
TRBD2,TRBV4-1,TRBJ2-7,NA,CASSPTTSGNYEQYF,TGCGCCAGCAGCCCCACGACTAGCGGGAACTACGAGCAGTACTTC
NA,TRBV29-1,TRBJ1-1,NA,CSGSIGLDTEAFF,TGCAGCGGGTCCATAGGCTTGGACACTGAAGCTTTCTTT